The 26 T cell receptor beta chains reported below all come from one sample, sequenced in a study of blood T cell repertoires in COVID-19. Clones were sequenced by immunoSEQ multiplex PCR, and TCRdb holds only the in-frame ones, with some missing. Among fewer than 400,000 clones listed, about 83% were seen once. The specimen sequenced was peripheral blood. The receptors were sampled from a man aged 30-40 years with active or convalescent COVID-19.

V is TRBV4-1 and J is TRBJ1-3, with D unclear. The CDR3 consists of 15 residues. V shed 1 base and J shed 2 bases, with 9 bases lying between them. Germline V gene data show CDR1 as MGHRA and CDR2 as YSYEKL. In DNA, the CDR3 is TGCGCCAGCAGCCAAGTTGGCCTTCCTGGAAACACCATATATTTT. Protein sequence: CASSQVGLPGNTIYF.

The chain is built from TRBV18 and TRBJ2-7, with unresolved D. CDR1 and CDR2 from the germline V gene are KGHSH and LQKENI. The CDR3 runs 13 residues. The germline V and J ends were trimmed by 6 bases and 2 bases, with 11 bases remaining between them. As DNA, the CDR3 is TGTGCCAGCTCGCAGGATGCTACCTACGAGCAGTACTTC. As protein: CASSQDATYEQYF.

This rearrangement joins TRBV6-5 to TRBJ2-1, with D maybe TRBD1 (5 bases). V was clipped by 4 bases and J by 6 bases, with 10 bases between them. CDR1 and CDR2 (germline): MNHEY, SVGAGI. This CDR3 comprises 13 residues. Written as DNA, the CDR3 is TGTGCCAGCAGTTCCAGGGTAGGCAATGAGCAGTTCTTC. This gives the protein CASSSRVGNEQFF.

This clone occurred once. This CDR3 reads CASSRLGQNTEAFF. The CDR3 coding sequence is TGTGCCAGCAGCCGTCTCGGACAGAACACTGAAGCTTTCTTT. V usage is TRBV5-4 and J usage is TRBJ1-1; possibly TRBD1 for D (5 bases). Per germline, CDR1 SGHNT and CDR2 YYREEE (reference sequence). Trimming left V 4 bases short and J 1 base short, with 11 bases between. The CDR3 sequence is 14 residues long.

This clone was detected a few times. The chain has TRBV5-1 and TRBJ2-2; 8 bases are a match to TRBD2. Germline CDR1 and CDR2: SGHRS and YFSETQ. V lost 1 base, J lost 0 bases, and 5 bases stayed unmatched. The CDR3 runs 17 residues. CDR3 region: CASSLIGLAPNTGELFF. CDR3 bases: TGCGCCAGCAGCTTGATCGGACTAGCCCCGAACACCGGGGAGCTGTTTTTT.

The DNA for the CDR3 is TGTGCCAGCAGCTTAGCGCGCCGGGACAATGAGCAGTTCTTC. Translating gives CASSLARRDNEQFF. The chain joins TRBV7-2 to TRBJ2-1; D remains unclear. The CDR3 is 14 amino acids. CDR1 and CDR2 (germline): SGHTA, FQGNSA. The V end lost 0 bases, the J end lost 5 bases, and 8 bases lay between the germline ends.

The rearrangement uses TRBV2 and TRBJ1-5; tentatively, D is TRBD1 (5 bases). This CDR3 comprises 15 residues. V shed 6 bases and J shed 0 bases, with 12 bases lying between them. Germline lookup yields CDR1 SNHLY and CDR2 FYNNEI. The DNA of the CDR3 is TGTGCCAGCAGACCGGGACTCCTTAGCAATCAGCCCCAGCATTTT. Its translation: CASRPGLLSNQPQHF.

This clone showed up just a few times. V gene TRBV27 combines with J gene TRBJ2-7, with TRBD1 matching over 8 bases. With 4 bases clipped from V and 3 bases from J, the junction kept 11 bases outside the gene matches. Germline assignment: CDR1 MNHEY and CDR2 SMNVEV (reference sequence). This CDR3 region has 16 residues. DNA for the CDR3: TGTGCCAGCAGTTCGAAACAGGGGGTCCCGTTCTACGAGCAGTACTTC. Translating it yields CASSSKQGVPFYEQYF.

The chain links TRBV18 to TRBJ2-3, with 7 nucleotides matching TRBD1. CDR1 is KGHSH and CDR2 is LQKENI in the germline V gene. Trimming took 3 bases from V and 5 from J; bases not matched to a gene: 5. The CDR3 consists of 14 residues. CDR3 amino acids: CASSPTGVGDTQYF. The CDR3 region has the DNA TGTGCCAGCTCACCCACAGGGGTGGGAGATACGCAGTATTTT.

V and J are TRBV12-5 and TRBJ2-7, with D possibly being TRBD2 (6 bases). The CDR3 is made up of 12 amino acids. Looked up from germline, CDR1 is LGHNT and CDR2 is FRNRAP. Here the CDR3 reads CGKVRGNYEQYF. Here the CDR3 DNA reads TGTGGGAAAGTACGGGGGAACTACGAGCAGTACTTC. Using reference TRBV12-5 and TRBJ2-7 for the parts outside the CDR3, the full variable domain is DARVTQTPRHKVTEMGQEVTMRCQPILGHNTVFWYRQTMMQGLELLAYFRNRAPLDDSGMPKDRFSAEMPDATLATLKIQPSEPRDSAVYFCGKVRGNYEQYFGPGTRLTVT.

This rearrangement joins TRBV9 to TRBJ2-7; 7 nucleotides agree with TRBD1. This CDR3 is built from 16 residues. With 4 bases clipped from V and 6 bases from J, the junction kept 16 bases outside the gene matches. Germline-derived CDR1 and CDR2 are SGDLS and YYNGEE. For the CDR3, the DNA is TGTGCCAGCAGCCACAGTACGGCACAGGGGAGTGCCGAGCAGTACTTC. Its protein product is CASSHSTAQGSAEQYF.

V usage is TRBV14 and J usage is TRBJ1-2; tentatively, D is TRBD1 (5 bases). This CDR3 contains 15 residues. Trimming took off 4 bases at V and 2 bases at J, with 14 bases between the two ends. Germline V gene lookup returns CDR1 SGHDN and CDR2 FVKESK. The CDR3 DNA is TGTGCCAGCAGCCGGGGAGGACGGGGGAACTATGGCTACACCTTC. This translates into CASSRGGRGNYGYTF.

This clone was observed once. The chain recombines TRBV7-2 with TRBJ2-2, with D unclear. Germline loops: CDR1 SGHTA, CDR2 FQGNSA. This CDR3 has 15 residues. V was shortened by 0 bases and J by 3 bases, with 8 bases between the two germline ends. The CDR3 sequence is CASSLAWSDTGELFF. As DNA, the CDR3 is TGTGCCAGCAGCTTAGCGTGGAGCGACACCGGGGAGCTGTTTTTT.

The genes are TRBV27 and TRBJ2-2; 11 nucleotides line up with TRBD2. The V gene's germline CDR1 is MNHEY and CDR2 SMNVEV (reference sequence). This CDR3 is built from 15 residues. V was pared by 4 bases and J by 7 bases, with 5 bases of the junction left unmatched. CDR3 nucleotides: TGTGCCAGCAGTTATAGCGGGGGGGCGGTCGGGGAGCTGTTTTTT. As protein: CASSYSGGAVGELFF.

J is TRBJ2-7 and V is TRBV7-2, with D maybe TRBD1 (6 bases). The V gene's germline CDR1 is SGHTA and CDR2 FQGNSA. V gave up 3 bases and J gave up 2 bases, with 14 bases separating them. CDR3 length equals 15 residues. The CDR3 nucleotides are TGTGCCAGCAGCTTTAGGCAGGGGCCGACCTACGAGCAGTACTTC. It yields the protein CASSFRQGPTYEQYF.

This clone was detected only once. This chain links TRBV6-4 with TRBJ2-3; no clear D. The CDR3 spans 11 residues. Trimming removed 7 bases at V and 4 bases at J, with 6 bases between. Germline CDR1 and CDR2: MRHNA and SNTAGT. CDR3 nucleotide sequence: TGTGCCAGCACTCCCTCAGATACGCAGTATTTT. The encoded protein is CASTPSDTQYF.

The V gene is TRBV5-6, the J gene TRBJ2-3; possibly TRBD1 for D (5 bases). The CDR3 runs to 16 residues. V was trimmed by 0 bases and J by 4 bases, leaving 15 bases between them. The germline gives CDR1 SGHDT, CDR2 YYEEEE. This CDR3 reads CASSLETASGADTQYF. As DNA, the CDR3 is TGTGCCAGCAGCTTGGAGACAGCTTCTGGGGCAGATACGCAGTATTTT.

The chain joins TRBV5-1 to TRBJ1-2; D uncertain. Germline CDR1 and CDR2: SGHRS and YFSETQ. With 4 bases removed from V and 7 bases from J, the gap between germline ends came to 23 bases. The CDR3 consists of 16 residues. The CDR3 sequence is CASSGLGSADLPGYTF. The CDR3 DNA follows: TGCGCCAGCAGCGGTTTGGGCTCGGCCGATTTGCCTGGCTACACCTTC.

This chain links TRBV11-2 with TRBJ2-1; D might be TRBD1 (5 bases). V lost 0 bases, J lost 6 bases, and 15 bases lay in between. Germline-derived CDR1 and CDR2 are SGHAT and FQNNGV. This CDR3 has 16 residues. The CDR3 protein is CASSLERQGNSNEQFF. For the CDR3, the DNA is TGTGCCAGCAGCTTAGAGAGGCAGGGTAACTCCAATGAGCAGTTCTTC.

The V gene is TRBV3-1 (or the pseudogene TRBV3-2), the J gene TRBJ1-6; the D is unclear. The V end was cut by 0 bases, the J end by 1 base, with 4 bases between. This CDR3 is 15 amino acids long. Germline CDR1 is LGHDT and CDR2 is YNNKEL (reference sequence). In DNA form, the CDR3 reads TGTGCCAGCAGCCAAGAGAGGTCCTATAATTCACCCCTCCACTTT. It codes for CASSQERSYNSPLHF.

The chain has TRBV3-1 (or the pseudogene TRBV3-2) and TRBJ2-5; unclear D gene. Per germline, CDR1 LGHDT and CDR2 YNNKEL (reference sequence). The CDR3 contains 12 residues. Trimming removed 1 base at V and 4 bases at J, with 4 bases between. Written as DNA, the CDR3 is TGTGCCAGCAGCCAAGTATTAGAGACCCAGTACTTC. Protein sequence: CASSQVLETQYF.

The chain has TRBV5-1 and TRBJ1-1; D might be TRBD1 (5 bases). The germline gives CDR1 SGHRS, CDR2 YFSETQ. The germline V and J ends were trimmed by 3 bases and 2 bases, with 11 bases remaining between them. The CDR3 has 14 amino acids. CDR3 region: CASSSWGGNTEAFF. The CDR3 DNA reads TGCGCCAGCAGCTCATGGGGCGGAAACACTGAAGCTTTCTTT.

The chain combines TRBV29-1 with TRBJ1-5, with TRBD1 as a possible D gene (5 bases). V was trimmed by 7 bases and J by 4 bases, leaving 14 bases between them. This CDR3 is built from 13 residues. CDR1 is SQVTM, CDR2 ANQGSEA, per germline. CDR3 nucleotides: TGCAGCGCCGTCGAAGGGGCTAATCAGCCCCAGCATTTT. Its translation is CSAVEGANQPQHF.

This clone was counted only a few times. This chain joins TRBV6-4 and TRBJ1-2, with D uncertain. The CDR3 contains 12 residues. V was cut by 8 bases and J by 8 bases, with 15 bases left in between. Looked up from germline, CDR1 is MRHNA and CDR2 is SNTAGT. The CDR3 DNA reads as TGTGCCAGCCCGTCGGGGAGGTACGGCTACACCTTC. Translating it yields CASPSGRYGYTF.

The chain is built from TRBV7-9 and TRBJ1-4; the match to TRBD1 covers 8 bases. V lost 3 bases, J lost 5 bases, and 5 bases stayed unmatched. This CDR3 has 15 amino acids. Germline lookup yields CDR1 SEHNR and CDR2 FQNEAQ (reference sequence). The CDR3 loop reads CASSFPTGVNEKLFF. The CDR3 DNA reads TGTGCCAGCAGCTTCCCGACAGGGGTGAATGAAAAACTGTTTTTT.

The V and J genes are TRBV28 and TRBJ2-3, with TRBD2 identical over 10 bases. CDR3 length: 14 residues. Germline V gene lookup returns CDR1 MDHEN and CDR2 SYDVKM. The junction had 7 bases not matched to a gene; V was cut back by 9 bases and J by 4 bases. The CDR3 loop reads CASGLAGEADTQYF. The CDR3 DNA sequence: TGTGCCAGTGGCCTAGCGGGAGAGGCAGATACGCAGTATTTT.